Described below is a single TCR beta chain sequence and its context. The sample comes from a study of blood T cell repertoires in COVID-19. Whole-study context: PBMCs, B-cell-depleted T cells, or T cells provided the cDNA or gDNA that made up the material.

Clones were read by immunoSEQ multiplex PCR, and TCRdb kept only the in-frame ones, dropping some. The sample shows tens of thousands of clones, 85% to 90% of them seen only once. This CDR3 spans 15 amino acids. Germline V gene lookup returns CDR1 SGDLS and CDR2 YYNGEE. With 0 bases removed from V and 2 bases from J, the gap between germline ends came to 12 bases. The receptor's source is a man in his sixties with active COVID-19. Sequenced sample: peripheral blood. The rearrangement joins TRBV9 to TRBJ2-7, with a possible D match to TRBD2 (6 bases). The CDR3 DNA follows: TGTGCCAGCAGCGTAGGGGTAGCGGCCACCTACGAGCAGTACTTC. Its protein is CASSVGVAATYEQYF. The full variable domain, its missing parts supplied by reference TRBV9 and TRBJ2-7, is DSGVTQTPKHLITATGQRVTLRCSPRSGDLSVYWYQQSLDQGLQFLIQYYNGEERAKGNILERFSAQQFPDLHSELNLSSLELGDSALYFCASSVGVAATYEQYFGPGTRLTVT.